The present T cell receptor (beta chain) was sequenced within a study of blood T cell repertoires in COVID-19. Study summary: T cells, B-cell-depleted T cells, or PBMCs provided the cDNA or gDNA that served as material.

This clone appeared once. V lost 1 base and J lost 6; bases outside the gene matches: 4. There are 15 residues in the CDR3. CDR1 is SGHTA and CDR2 is FQGNSA in the germline V gene. Original methodology: How many nucleated cells were present was estimated from reference gene primer amplification. Measured with immunoSEQ multiplex PCR; TCRdb has only the in-frame clones, and not every one. That table is the source of V, J and clone size, and D and trimming were worked out from the DNA. This table has 250,000 to 300,000 clones, around 90% appearing once. The clonotype comes from a woman in her twenties or thirties with acute or convalescent COVID-19. Sequenced sample: peripheral blood. The rearrangement uses TRBV7-2 and TRBJ2-7; 12 bases match TRBD2. Here the CDR3 DNA reads TGTGCCAGCAGCTTAGGACTAGCGGGAGTTGGCGAGCAGTACTTC. The encoded protein is CASSLGLAGVGEQYF.